The 29 T cell receptor beta chains presented below share a single source sample, sequenced in a study of radiotherapy plus CTLA-4 blockade in lung cancer. Method: immunoSEQ multiplex PCR; TCRdb's copy keeps in-frame clones and lacks some. The sample yields 55,000 to 80,000 clones, approximately 77% seen once. The sample in question was peripheral blood, obtained from a patient treated with radiotherapy plus ipilimumab. The receptors shown here come from a human donor with non-small cell lung cancer who had a complete response to radiotherapy plus ipilimumab.

CDR3 coding DNA: TGTGCCAGCAGCCATCCTTTGGGAGGGCGATACGAGCAGTACGTC. Residues: CASSHPLGGRYEQYV. The gene calls are TRBV11-2 and TRBJ2-7; 7 bases line up with TRBD2. Looked up from germline, CDR1 is SGHAT and CDR2 is FQNNGV. The J segment lost 4 bases and the V segment lost 5 bases, leaving 11 bases of the junction unmatched. This CDR3 comprises 15 residues.

V gene TRBV30 combines with J gene TRBJ1-5; no clear D. Germline CDR1 is GTSNPN and CDR2 is SVGIG (reference sequence). The V end was cut by 1 base, the J end by 1 base, with 17 bases between. The CDR3 is 17 residues long. The chain's CDR3 is CAWSGPPAGRSNQPQHF. CDR3 sequence (DNA): TGTGCCTGGAGTGGACCCCCGGCAGGAAGGAGCAATCAGCCCCAGCATTTT.

This clone was recorded once. The J gene is TRBJ1-2, the V gene TRBV6-5, with D possibly matching TRBD1 (5 bases). Per the germline V gene, CDR1 is MNHEY and CDR2 is SVGAGI. This CDR3 spans 16 amino acids. The V end was cut by 0 bases, the J end by 4 bases, with 15 bases between. The CDR3 is CASSYSAGLALYGYTF. CDR3 nucleotides: TGTGCCAGCAGTTACTCGGCGGGACTGGCCCTCTATGGCTACACCTTC.

This chain uses TRBV4-1 with TRBJ2-4; possible D gene TRBD2, 5 bases. The CDR3 consists of 16 residues. Germline V gene data show CDR1 as MGHRA and CDR2 as YSYEKL. V gave up 4 bases and J gave up 0 bases, with 13 bases separating them. The CDR3 DNA reads TGCGCCAGCAGCCGTGCCGGGATTATAGCCAAAAACATTCAGTACTTC. Protein product: CASSRAGIIAKNIQYF.

The chain's CDR3 is CASSLSLTGLDGYTF. The CDR3 region has the DNA TGTGCCAGCAGTTTATCCCTGACAGGGCTAGATGGCTACACCTTC. This sequence joins TRBV27 and TRBJ1-2; 7 bases align to TRBD1. The CDR3 has 15 amino acids. The germline V gene encodes CDR1 MNHEY and CDR2 SMNVEV (reference sequence). After removal of 0 bases from V and 6 bases from J, the junction contained 7 bases not matched to a gene.

The chain carries TRBV19 and TRBJ1-5; a weak D match, TRBD1 (5 bases). The CDR3 runs to 15 residues. Germline V lookup: CDR1 LNHDA, CDR2 SQIVND (reference sequence). V gave up 3 bases and J gave up 1 base, with 10 bases separating them. CDR3 coding DNA: TGTGCCAGTAGTATCGCGACAGCCAGCAATCAGCCCCAGCATTTT. Its translation is CASSIATASNQPQHF.

The chain is built from TRBV7-8 and TRBJ1-5, with D possibly TRBD1 on 5 matching bases. The germline CDR1 and CDR2 sequences are SGHVS and FQNEAQ. V was cut by 5 bases and J by 6 bases, with 17 bases left in between. CDR3 length equals 15 residues. The CDR3 nucleotides are TGTGCCAGCAGCGCAGTAGAGGGGAAGGTTCAGCCCCAGCATTTT. It yields the protein CASSAVEGKVQPQHF.

The chain couples TRBV19 to TRBJ2-5; perhaps TRBD2 as D (6 bases). The germline gives CDR1 LNHDA, CDR2 SQIVND (reference sequence). There are 14 residues in the CDR3. Trimming pared 4 bases from V and 1 base from J, leaving 10 bases between. The CDR3 reads CASSRLTSQETQYF. Here the CDR3 DNA reads TGTGCCAGTAGTAGACTGACTAGCCAAGAGACCCAGTACTTC.

The chain employs TRBV5-6 and TRBJ1-2; no firm D call. Trimming pared 0 bases from V and 7 bases from J, leaving 13 bases between. Germline V gene data show CDR1 as SGHDT and CDR2 as YYEEEE. This CDR3 is 14 amino acids long. The CDR3 is CASSLVYSTSGYTF. The CDR3 nucleotides are TGTGCCAGCAGCTTGGTATACTCCACTAGTGGCTACACCTTC. The variable domain in full, completed from reference TRBV5-6 and TRBJ1-2, reads DAGVTQSPTHLIKTRGQQVTLRCSPKSGHDTVSWYQQALGQGPQFIFQYYEEEERQRGNFPDRFSGHQFPNYSSELNVNALLLGDSALYLCASSLVYSTSGYTFGSGTRLTVV.

The V and J genes are TRBV30 and TRBJ1-1; D might be TRBD1 (6 bases). Germline V CDR1 and CDR2: GTSNPN, SVGIG (reference sequence). V was clipped by 8 bases and J by 0 bases, with 16 bases between them. The length of the CDR3 is 14 residues. In nucleotides, the CDR3 is TGTGCCCATAATCCGGGACACCTGAACACTGAAGCTTTCTTT. This gives the protein CAHNPGHLNTEAFF.

Relative to its sample, this clone is medium-sized. The V call is TRBV27, the J call TRBJ2-7; D is unresolved. CDR1 and CDR2 from the germline V gene are MNHEY and SMNVEV (reference sequence). The V end lost 5 bases, the J end lost 2 bases, and 13 bases lay between the germline ends. The CDR3 loop spans 14 amino acids. The CDR3, as DNA: TGTGCCAGCAGTCCCTCGTTGGAACCCTACGAGCAGTACGTC. This gives the protein CASSPSLEPYEQYV.

The rearrangement links TRBV7-2 to TRBJ2-3; 9 bases line up with TRBD2. The V and J ends lost 2 bases and 4 bases, in that order; junction bases with no gene match: 7. This CDR3 has 16 residues. CDR1 is SGHTA and CDR2 is FQGNSA in the germline V gene. The CDR3 loop is CASSLNSGGLPDTQYF. The CDR3 DNA follows: TGTGCCAGCAGCTTAAATAGCGGGGGATTACCAGATACGCAGTATTTT.

The rearrangement uses TRBV6-5 and TRBJ2-5; D tentatively fits TRBD1 or TRBD2 (6 bases each). Germline lookup yields CDR1 MNHEY and CDR2 SVGAGI. The CDR3 has 16 residues. Trimming pared 0 bases from V and 6 bases from J, leaving 17 bases between. Here the CDR3 reads CASSYSIGGRQKTQYF. In nucleotides, the CDR3 is TGTGCCAGCAGTTACTCGATCGGGGGCCGGCAAAAGACCCAGTACTTC.

This chain uses TRBV14 with TRBJ2-5; tentative D call: TRBD1 (5 bases). V was cut by 3 bases and J by 4 bases, with 18 bases left in between. The CDR3 extends over 16 amino acids. CDR1 is SGHDN, CDR2 FVKESK, per germline. The CDR3 DNA follows: TGTGCCAGCAGCCAGAACCTCCCAGGGAAAATAGAGACCCAGTACTTC. Translation: CASSQNLPGKIETQYF.

The V gene is TRBV5-1, the J gene TRBJ1-1; D ambiguous. The germline V gene encodes CDR1 SGHRS and CDR2 YFSETQ. The CDR3 length is 14 residues. The V end was cut by 3 bases, the J end by 0 bases, with 9 bases between. CDR3 loop: CASSSPQMNTEAFF. The DNA of the CDR3 is TGCGCCAGCAGCTCGCCCCAAATGAACACTGAAGCTTTCTTT.

The genes are TRBV6-5 and TRBJ1-5; D possibly corresponds to TRBD1 (5 bases). V lost 2 bases to trimming and J lost 5 bases, with 10 bases between them. This CDR3 has 14 amino acids. CDR1 is MNHEY, CDR2 SVGAGI, per germline. The CDR3 nucleotides read TGTGCCAGCAGTTACCGCCAGGGCTATCAGCCCCAGCATTTT. Protein: CASSYRQGYQPQHF.

The chain uses TRBV7-2 and TRBJ2-3; TRBD1 aligns across 7 bases. The V segment lost 5 bases and the J segment 0 bases; nucleotides outside the gene matches: 14. This CDR3 region has 18 residues. Looked up from germline, CDR1 is SGHTA and CDR2 is FQGNSA. In DNA, the CDR3 is TGTGCCAGCAGCAGGACAGGAGTACCGATGACTAGCACAGATACGCAGTATTTT. This gives the protein CASSRTGVPMTSTDTQYF.

The gene calls are TRBV6-5 and TRBJ1-3; D might be TRBD1 (5 bases). Germline CDR1 and CDR2: MNHEY and SVGAGI. The ends were cut back, 5 bases at V and 0 bases at J, with 11 bases in the middle. This CDR3 is 15 amino acids long. The CDR3 spells CASSPSGLSGNTIYF. CDR3 DNA sequence: TGTGCCAGCAGTCCGTCGGGACTCTCTGGAAACACCATATATTTT.

This clone has just a few counts. V and J are TRBV4-1 and TRBJ1-4; 10 nucleotides align to TRBD1. The germline V gene encodes CDR1 MGHRA and CDR2 YSYEKL. The V and J ends lost 4 bases and 1 base, in that order; junction bases with no gene match: 6. There are 17 residues in the CDR3. CDR3 nucleotides: TGCGCCAGCAGCCCATACGACAGGGGGCGAACTAATGAAAAACTGTTTTTT. The encoded protein is CASSPYDRGRTNEKLFF.

The chain uses TRBV5-5 and TRBJ2-3; D is ambiguous. Trimming left V 4 bases short and J 0 bases short, with 12 bases between. CDR1 and CDR2 from the germline V gene are SGHKS and YYEKEE (reference sequence). The length of the CDR3 is 15 residues. In nucleotides, the CDR3 is TGTGCCAGCAGCCCCGGAGACCGAAGCACAGATACGCAGTATTTT. This encodes CASSPGDRSTDTQYF.

The chain has TRBV11-3 and TRBJ1-1; D remains unclear. This CDR3 is built from 14 residues. Trimming cost V 3 bases and J 0 bases, with 8 bases left between them. Germline V lookup: CDR1 SGHNT, CDR2 YENEEA. Written as DNA, the CDR3 is TGTGCCAGCAGCTTTGAGATAATGAACACTGAAGCTTTCTTT. This gives the protein CASSFEIMNTEAFF. The entire variable domain, with the rest obtained from reference TRBV11-3 and TRBJ1-1, is as follows: EAGVVQSPRYKIIEKKQPVAFWCNPISGHNTLYWYLQNLGQGPELLIRYENEEAVDDSQLPKDRFSAERLKGVDSTLKIQPAELGDSAVYLCASSFEIMNTEAFFGQGTRLTVV.

This chain connects TRBV7-8 to TRBJ1-1; D may be TRBD1 (5 bases). The V and J ends lost 9 bases and 6 bases respectively, with 14 bases between them. This CDR3 has 12 residues. Germline V lookup: CDR1 SGHVS, CDR2 FQNEAQ. The CDR3 DNA follows: TGTGCCAGTCAGGGAATCGACGCTGAAGCTTTCTTT. This translates into CASQGIDAEAFF.

The gene calls are TRBV30 and TRBJ2-7; 11 bases match TRBD1. Germline CDR1 GTSNPN, CDR2 SVGIG (reference sequence). V trimming: 2 bases; J trimming: 2 bases; junction bases outside the gene matches: 14. This CDR3 has 18 residues. The DNA for the CDR3 is TGTGCCTGGAGTAAGGGACAGGGGGTTTTTAGAGAGCCCTACGAGCAGTACTTC. Translating it yields CAWSKGQGVFREPYEQYF.

The J gene is TRBJ2-5, the V gene TRBV15; 7 nucleotides agree with TRBD2. J gave up 4 bases and V 9 bases, and 8 bases lay outside the gene matches. The CDR3 runs to 13 residues. Per germline, CDR1 LNHNV and CDR2 YYDKDF (reference sequence). CDR3 in amino acids: CATSGLGTETQYF. The CDR3 coding sequence is TGTGCCACTTCCGGACTAGGAACAGAGACCCAGTACTTC.

In nucleotides, the CDR3 is TGTGCCAGCAGCTTAGGAGGTACAGGGCGAAATGAAAAACTGTTTTTT. Translated, it gives CASSLGGTGRNEKLFF. The genes are TRBV9 and TRBJ1-4, with D possibly being TRBD1 (6 bases). Germline V gene lookup returns CDR1 SGDLS and CDR2 YYNGEE. V dropped 4 bases and J dropped 5 bases, with 18 bases sitting between them. CDR3 length equals 16 residues. Full variable domain (remainder filled in from reference TRBV9 and TRBJ1-4): DSGVTQTPKHLITATGQRVTLRCSPRSGDLSVYWYQQSLDQGLQFLIQYYNGEERAKGNILERFSAQQFPDLHSELNLSSLELGDSALYFCASSLGGTGRNEKLFFGSGTQLSVL.

The gene calls are TRBV27 and TRBJ1-1; D is uncertain. Per the germline V gene, CDR1 is MNHEY and CDR2 is SMNVEV (reference sequence). Trimming stripped 6 bases from V and 0 bases from J, with 20 bases between. The CDR3 extends over 17 amino acids. The CDR3 reads CASRQNAVGTLNTEAFF. For the CDR3, the DNA is TGTGCCAGCAGACAAAACGCGGTTGGAACTTTGAACACTGAAGCTTTCTTT.

The chain carries TRBV6-5 and TRBJ2-7; no firm D call. CDR3 length: 13 residues. The ends were cut back, 5 bases at V and 2 bases at J, with 10 bases in the middle. Germline values: CDR1 MNHEY, CDR2 SVGAGI. The CDR3 protein is CASSNPRTYEQYV. Written as DNA, the CDR3 is TGTGCCAGCAGTAACCCCCGGACCTACGAGCAGTACGTC.

The chain joins TRBV18 to TRBJ2-7, with 8 bases identical to TRBD2. Germline V lookup: CDR1 KGHSH, CDR2 LQKENI. The CDR3 length is 12 residues. V was clipped by 2 bases and J by 6 bases; unmatched bases: 0. CDR3: CASSPAGGEQYF. The DNA of the CDR3 is TGTGCCAGCTCACCAGCGGGGGGCGAGCAGTACTTC.

The V call is TRBV6-6, the J call TRBJ2-1; 9 bases are shared with TRBD2. After removal of 7 bases from V and 2 bases from J, the junction contained 6 bases not matched to a gene. Germline lookup yields CDR1 MNHNY and CDR2 SVGAGI (reference sequence). The length of the CDR3 is 15 residues. CDR3 coding DNA: TGTGCCAGCACCCAGGCTAGCGGGACCTACAATGAGCAGTTCTTC. It yields the protein CASTQASGTYNEQFF.